The 19 T cell receptor beta chains reported below all come from one sample, sequenced in a study of blood T cell repertoires in COVID-19. Repertoires were generated with immunoSEQ multiplex PCR, while TCRdb's copy carries only in-frame clones and drops some. The data contain approximately 110,000 clones, roughly 87% of them singletons. The sequencing sample was made of peripheral blood. Source of these receptors: a man aged 50 to 60 with acute or convalescent COVID-19.

The rearrangement links TRBV28 to TRBJ1-4; a weak D match, TRBD1 (5 bases). Trimming pared 6 bases from V and 8 bases from J, leaving 13 bases between. The CDR3 contains 13 residues. Per the germline V gene, CDR1 is MDHEN and CDR2 is SYDVKM. Written as DNA, the CDR3 is TGTGCCAGCAGATTCTCTAGGACAGAAAAACTGTTTTTT. It translates to CASRFSRTEKLFF. The full variable domain, rest sourced from reference TRBV28 and TRBJ1-4, is DVKVTQSSRYLVKRTGEKVFLECVQDMDHENMFWYRQDPGLGLRLIYFSYDVKMKEKGDIPEGYSVSREKKERFSLILESASTNQTSMYLCASRFSRTEKLFFGSGTQLSVL.

The rearrangement uses TRBV14 and TRBJ2-7, with TRBD1 matching 7 bases. Germline CDR1 is SGHDN and CDR2 is FVKESK. Germline trimming cut 4 bases from V and 6 bases from J; bases unmatched to any gene: 12. This CDR3 has 15 residues. CDR3 coding DNA: TGTGCCAGCAGCCCCGACGGCAGGGGGTGGGTCGAGCAGTACTTC. It codes for CASSPDGRGWVEQYF.

The rearrangement links TRBV19 to TRBJ2-7; TRBD1 is a possible D gene (6 bases). Germline V gives CDR1 LNHDA, CDR2 SQIVND (reference sequence). The CDR3 covers 14 residues. Trimming removed 1 base at V and 2 bases at J, with 9 bases between. The CDR3 protein is CASSIGTDTYEQYF. The CDR3 DNA reads as TGTGCCAGTAGTATAGGGACAGATACCTACGAGCAGTACTTC.

The chain combines TRBV5-4 with TRBJ2-3, with 12 bases lining up with TRBD2. The germline gives CDR1 SGHNT, CDR2 YYREEE (reference sequence). Trimming cost V 2 bases and J 6 bases; bases outside gene matches: 7. The CDR3 covers 16 residues. As DNA, the CDR3 is TGTGCCAGCAGCTTTGCTAGCGGGGGGGCAGGTGATACGCAGTATTTT. Translated: CASSFASGGAGDTQYF.

The rearrangement uses TRBV19 and TRBJ2-1, with 11 bases fitting TRBD2. CDR3 length equals 17 residues. V gave up 5 bases and J gave up 4 bases; unmatched junction bases: 10. Germline loops: CDR1 LNHDA, CDR2 SQIVND (reference sequence). The CDR3 DNA follows: TGTGCCAGTAGTTCTTTACGACTAGCGGGGAGTTACAATGAGCAGTTCTTC. Amino acids: CASSSLRLAGSYNEQFF.

The chain couples TRBV7-3 to TRBJ2-3, with 7 bases identical to TRBD1. CDR1 is SGHTA, CDR2 FQGTGA, per germline. The trim removed 5 bases at V and 4 bases at J, leaving 12 bases unmatched. The CDR3 runs 16 residues. The CDR3 DNA follows: TGTGCCAGCAGCAGACAGGGTGGGGTGCTTGCAGATACGCAGTATTTT. Encoded protein: CASSRQGGVLADTQYF.

The chain links TRBV19 to TRBJ1-5; 9 bases line up with TRBD1. CDR1 LNHDA and CDR2 SQIVND come from the germline V gene (reference sequence). The CDR3 is made up of 14 amino acids. Trimming took 9 bases from V and 6 from J; bases not matched to a gene: 9. The CDR3 here is CARTQGAVGQPQHF. CDR3 coding DNA: TGTGCCAGAACACAGGGGGCGGTCGGTCAGCCCCAGCATTTT.

The chain recombines TRBV6-5 with TRBJ1-1; D is ambiguous. Germline V gives CDR1 MNHEY, CDR2 SVGAGI. The germline V and J ends were trimmed by 5 bases and 4 bases, with 8 bases remaining between them. The CDR3 has 12 residues. CDR3 loop: CASSRRGTEAFF. CDR3 in DNA: TGTGCCAGCAGTCGACGGGGCACTGAAGCTTTCTTT.

This chain links TRBV11-2 with TRBJ1-1; the match to TRBD1 covers 7 bases. Trimming at V came to 6 bases and at J to 1 base, leaving 5 bases not matched to a gene. Germline V gives CDR1 SGHAT, CDR2 FQNNGV. The CDR3 totals 14 residues. The CDR3 region is CASRFGTENTEAFF. For the CDR3, the DNA is TGTGCCAGCAGATTCGGGACAGAGAACACTGAAGCTTTCTTT.

This sequence joins TRBV11-3 and TRBJ1-4, with 7 bases that match TRBD1. V was clipped by 5 bases and J by 3 bases; unmatched bases: 6. The germline gives CDR1 SGHNT, CDR2 YENEEA. The CDR3 runs to 15 residues. The CDR3 sequence is CASSRRQGSNEKLFF. As DNA, the CDR3 is TGTGCCAGCAGCCGGAGACAGGGATCTAATGAAAAACTGTTTTTT.

The genes are TRBV7-6 and TRBJ1-1, with D perhaps matching TRBD1 (6 bases). Trimming left V 2 bases short and J 4 bases short, with 14 bases between. The germline gives CDR1 SGHVS, CDR2 FNYEAQ. The CDR3 runs 15 residues. CDR3 loop: CASSLNSGRGTEAFF. The CDR3 coding sequence is TGTGCCAGCAGCTTAAATTCTGGCAGGGGCACTGAAGCTTTCTTT.

Notes on this clone: The sample contains more than one DNA sequence encoding this CDR3. J is TRBJ2-5 and V is TRBV5-1; 12 positions match TRBD2. J was trimmed by 0 bases and V by 0 bases; bases with no gene match: 0. This CDR3 comprises 16 residues. The germline CDR1 and CDR2 sequences are SGHRS and YFSETQ. The CDR3, as DNA: TGCGCCAGCAGCTTGGGACTAGCGGGGGACCAAGAGACCCAGTACTTC. Its translation is CASSLGLAGDQETQYF. Full variable domain (missing parts from reference TRBV5-1 and TRBJ2-5): KAGVTQTPRYLIKTRGQQVTLSCSPISGHRSVSWYQQTPGQGLQFLFEYFSETQRNKGNFPGRFSGRQFSNSRSEMNVSTLELGDSALYLCASSLGLAGDQETQYFGPGTRLLVL.

The chain recombines TRBV30 with TRBJ1-2; TRBD1 matches 7 bases. From germline, CDR1 is GTSNPN and CDR2 SVGIG (reference sequence). The CDR3 is made up of 14 amino acids. J gave up 10 bases and V 3 bases, and 14 bases lay outside the gene matches. DNA of the CDR3: TGTGCCTGGAGCCAGACAGGGTTGGACCGAGACTACACCTTC. Its translation is CAWSQTGLDRDYTF.

This sequence joins TRBV5-5 and TRBJ1-2, with TRBD1 matching 7 bases. The germline gives CDR1 SGHKS, CDR2 YYEKEE (reference sequence). The CDR3 runs 15 residues. The ends lost 2 bases at V and 3 bases at J; junction bases unmatched: 7. CDR3 sequence reads: CASSFGDSLHYGYTF. CDR3 DNA: TGTGCCAGCAGCTTTGGGGACAGTCTACACTATGGCTACACCTTC.

The chain joins TRBV12-5 to TRBJ2-7; 7 positions match TRBD1. The CDR3 runs to 16 residues. Germline loops: CDR1 LGHNT, CDR2 FRNRAP. The V and J ends lost 4 bases and 5 bases, in that order; junction bases with no gene match: 14. CDR3 amino acids: CASGSIRQGWSNEQYF. CDR3 nucleotides: TGTGCTAGTGGTTCGATCCGACAGGGTTGGTCTAACGAGCAGTACTTC.

The chain couples TRBV25-1 to TRBJ1-4; 10 nucleotides agree with TRBD1. CDR1 and CDR2 (germline): MGHDK, SYGVNS. The trim removed 8 bases at V and 0 bases at J, leaving 6 bases unmatched. The CDR3 spans 16 residues. This chain's CDR3 is CASGGQGDTTNEKLFF. CDR3 DNA sequence: TGTGCCAGCGGAGGACAGGGGGATACAACTAATGAAAAACTGTTTTTT.

The J gene is TRBJ2-2, the V gene TRBV11-3; TRBD2 matches at 10 bases. From germline, CDR1 is SGHNT and CDR2 YENEEA. CDR3 length: 15 amino acids. V shed 2 bases, J shed 6 bases, and the junction held 3 bases outside the gene matches. The CDR3 DNA reads as TGTGCCAGCAGCTTACTAGCGGGAGATGCCGGGGAGCTGTTTTTT. Translating it yields CASSLLAGDAGELFF.

The rearrangement joins TRBV24-1 to TRBJ1-2; D is perhaps TRBD1 (6 bases). V lost 0 bases, J lost 6 bases, and 10 bases lay in between. There are 14 residues in the CDR3. Germline V gene data show CDR1 as KGHDR and CDR2 as SFDVKD. The CDR3, as DNA: TGTGCCACCAGTGATTTGAACAGGGTGAATGGCTACACCTTC. Protein sequence: CATSDLNRVNGYTF.

This rearrangement joins TRBV12-3 or TRBV12-4 to TRBJ1-5, with 7 nucleotides matching TRBD1. The CDR3 covers 13 residues. The trim removed 8 bases at V and 16 bases at J, leaving 17 bases unmatched. The CDR3 loop reads CASRGGSSAPKHF. The CDR3 DNA sequence: TGTGCCAGCCGAGGGGGCAGCTCGGCCCCTAAACATTTT.